The rows below give T cell receptor beta chains drawn from one sample of a study of blood T cell repertoires in COVID-19. Profiling relied on immunoSEQ multiplex PCR, and the TCRdb table lists in-frame clones only, not all of them. The sample holds 400,000 to 500,000 clones, about 88% seen once. The sequenced sample consisted of PBMCs or T cells enriched from blood (not recorded which). Receptors were obtained from a young woman who had been exposed to COVID-19. The CDR3 runs from the conserved cysteine through the conserved F or W. A D gene is named only where the DNA matches it firmly. Size values are once, few and many counts, or a class for expanded clones, and some rows have none.

clone size,D gene,J gene,V gene,CDR3 protein,CDR3 DNA
few,TRBD2,TRBJ2-2,TRBV5-6,CASSDRGDYSPNTGELFF,TGTGCCAGCAGCGACCGAGGGGACTATAGCCCTAACACCGGGGAGCTGTTTTTT
NA,NA,TRBJ1-1,TRBV6-5,CASSSRQVRTEAFF,TGTGCCAGCAGTTCACGACAGGTGAGAACTGAAGCTTTCTTT
NA,NA,TRBJ1-5,TRBV28,CASSSGGSGNQPQHF,TGTGCCAGCAGTTCCGGAGGGTCGGGCAATCAGCCCCAGCATTTT
NA,NA,TRBJ1-2,TRBV28,CASNLQGYGYTF,TGTGCCAGCAACCTTCAGGGCTATGGCTACACCTTC
once,TRBD1,TRBJ2-7,TRBV5-8,CASSPRLGQGAREQYF,TGTGCCAGCAGCCCCCGGTTGGGACAGGGGGCGCGTGAGCAGTACTTC
NA,TRBD2,TRBJ2-5,TRBV2,CASLGLGQETQYF,TGTGCCAGCTTGGGACTAGGACAAGAGACCCAGTACTTC
NA,TRBD1,TRBJ1-1,TRBV4-2,CASSQASGQDEAFF,TGTGCCAGCAGCCAAGCCAGTGGACAGGATGAAGCTTTCTTT
NA,TRBD1,TRBJ1-5,TRBV5-6,CASSLGVRQGGNQPQHF,TGTGCCAGCAGCTTGGGTGTGAGGCAGGGGGGCAATCAGCCCCAGCATTTT
NA,TRBD2,TRBJ2-7,TRBV4-2,CASSQERAGPTYEQYF,TGTGCCAGCAGCCAAGAGCGAGCGGGACCCACCTACGAGCAGTACTTC
NA,TRBD1,TRBJ1-1,TRBV7-9,CASNDDRVNTEAFF,TGTGCCAGCAACGACGACAGGGTGAACACTGAAGCTTTCTTT
once,TRBD1,TRBJ2-1,TRBV24-1,CATSGESPGQGSSSYNEQFF,TGTGCCACCAGTGGCGAATCCCCGGGACAGGGATCGAGCTCCTACAATGAGCAGTTCTTC
NA,NA,TRBJ2-7,TRBV18,CASSPTPGRTSYEQYF,TGTGCCAGCTCACCCACCCCAGGGCGGACCTCCTACGAGCAGTACTTC
NA,TRBD2,TRBJ2-3,TRBV19,CASSIQTSGGTDTQYF,TGTGCCAGTAGTATCCAGACTAGCGGGGGCACAGATACGCAGTATTTT
NA,TRBD2,TRBJ2-7,TRBV19,CASNRGVSYEQYF,TGTGCCAGTAATCGGGGGGTCTCCTACGAGCAGTACTTC
NA,NA,TRBJ1-1,TRBV19,CATKRGYTEAFF,TGTGCCACCAAACGCGGCTACACTGAAGCTTTCTTT
NA,NA,TRBJ1-5,TRBV27,CASRDTGRNQPQHF,TGTGCCAGCAGAGACACAGGGCGCAATCAGCCCCAGCATTTT
NA,NA,TRBJ1-3,TRBV13,CASSSLSRGLPSNTIYF,TGTGCCAGCAGCTCCCTTTCGAGAGGGCTACCCTCCAACACCATATATTTT
NA,NA,TRBJ2-3,TRBV9,CASSVEAELTDTQYF,TGTGCCAGCAGCGTAGAGGCGGAATTGACAGATACGCAGTATTTT
once,NA,TRBJ1-2,TRBV7-8,CASSLPGSGYTF,TGTGCCAGCAGCCTCCCGGGATCTGGCTACACCTTC
NA,TRBD1,TRBJ1-5,TRBV6-6,CASNTGEGNQPQHF,TGTGCCAGCAATACAGGGGAAGGCAATCAGCCCCAGCATTTT
NA,NA,TRBJ1-1,TRBV28,CASSFGREVNPEAFF,TGTGCCAGCAGTTTTGGCAGGGAAGTCAACCCTGAAGCTTTCTTT
NA,NA,TRBJ2-7,TRBV10-1,CASSRGEYEQYF,TGCGCCAGCTCCCGCGGGGAGTACGAGCAGTACTTC
NA,TRBD2,TRBJ2-3,TRBV2,CASSPTGGFGDTQYF,TGTGCCAGCAGTCCGACGGGAGGGTTTGGAGATACGCAGTATTTT
NA,NA,TRBJ2-6,TRBV27,CASSPQGGANVLTF,TGTGCCAGCAGTCCCCAGGGGGGGGCCAACGTCCTGACTTTC
NA,TRBD1,TRBJ1-5,TRBV13,CASSFGQGSNQPQHF,TGTGCCAGCAGCTTCGGACAGGGCAGCAATCAGCCCCAGCATTTT
NA,TRBD2,TRBJ2-7,TRBV18,CASSVGLAGPEQYF,TGTGCCAGCTCGGTAGGACTAGCGGGACCCGAGCAGTACTTC
NA,NA,TRBJ2-7,TRBV11-1,CASSPSGYEQYF,TGTGCCAGCAGCCCTAGTGGCTACGAGCAGTACTTC
NA,NA,TRBJ2-5,TRBV11-2,CASSLVLGAQETQYF,TGTGCCAGCAGCTTAGTTCTGGGGGCTCAAGAGACCCAGTACTTC
NA,TRBD1,TRBJ1-5,TRBV19,CASSTTGARGNQPQHF,TGTGCCAGTAGTACAACAGGGGCCAGGGGCAATCAGCCCCAGCATTTT
NA,NA,TRBJ1-3,TRBV7-6,CASSLGPTGNSGNTIYF,TGTGCCAGCAGCTTAGGCCCCACAGGGAACTCTGGAAACACCATATATTTT
once,TRBD1,TRBJ1-1,TRBV24-1,CATRQGANTEAFF,TGTGCCACCAGGCAGGGGGCGAACACTGAAGCTTTCTTT
NA,NA,TRBJ2-1,TRBV2,CASREEPRSYNEQFF,TGTGCCAGCAGGGAGGAGCCTCGGTCCTACAATGAGCAGTTCTTC
once,TRBD1,TRBJ1-5,TRBV19,CASRTGQGVYQPQHF,TGTGCCAGTAGAACGGGACAGGGGGTCTATCAGCCCCAGCATTTT
NA,TRBD2,TRBJ2-7,TRBV5-1,CASSRGTNKDYEQYF,TGCGCCAGCAGCCGGGGGACTAACAAGGACTACGAGCAGTACTTC
NA,NA,TRBJ1-5,TRBV19,CASSFLSGSNQPQHF,TGTGCCAGTAGTTTCCTCTCAGGTTCCAATCAGCCCCAGCATTTT
NA,NA,TRBJ1-1,TRBV27,CASSSSGSMNTEAFF,TGTGCCAGCAGTTCGTCGGGGTCTATGAACACTGAAGCTTTCTTT
NA,NA,TRBJ2-2,TRBV24-1,CATSDAKQTGELFF,TGTGCCACCAGTGACGCTAAGCAAACCGGGGAGCTGTTTTTT
once,NA,TRBJ2-7,TRBV13,CASSISQGNVYEQYF,TGTGCCAGCAGCATCAGCCAGGGCAACGTCTACGAGCAGTACTTC
NA,TRBD2,TRBJ2-3,TRBV6-1,CASSEDFRTSGRDTQYF,TGTGCCAGCAGTGAAGATTTTAGGACTAGCGGGAGGGATACGCAGTATTTT
NA,TRBD2,TRBJ2-1,TRBV6-5,CASSSRTSGSLQQFF,TGTGCCAGCAGTTCCCGGACTAGCGGGAGCCTACAGCAGTTCTTC
NA,TRBD1,TRBJ1-6,TRBV6-5,CASSYDGTVNSPLHF,TGTGCCAGCAGTTACGACGGGACAGTTAATTCACCCCTCCACTTT
once,NA,TRBJ1-4,TRBV7-9,CASSPQANNEKLFF,TGTGCCAGCAGCCCACAGGCGAATAATGAAAAACTGTTTTTT
few,NA,TRBJ2-7,TRBV28,CASSSLGGQYF,TGTGCCAGCAGTTCCCTCGGGGGGCAGTACTTC
NA,NA,TRBJ1-6,TRBV6-5,CASSYRGSPLHF,TGTGCCAGCAGTTATAGGGGCTCACCCCTCCACTTT
once,TRBD1,TRBJ1-1,TRBV9,CASSVVGDRVAEAFF,TGTGCCAGCAGCGTAGTAGGGGACAGGGTCGCTGAAGCTTTCTTT
NA,TRBD2,TRBJ2-3,TRBV3-1/TRBV3-2,CASSQDASGSFGTDTQYF,TGTGCCAGCAGCCAAGATGCTAGCGGGAGTTTTGGCACAGATACGCAGTATTTT
NA,TRBD2,TRBJ2-2,TRBV5-1,CASRRGLAVNTGELFF,TGCGCCAGCAGGCGGGGACTAGCGGTGAACACCGGGGAGCTGTTTTTT
NA,TRBD1,TRBJ2-5,TRBV5-1,CASSLIRQGLGETQYF,TGCGCCAGCAGCCTGATCAGACAGGGCTTGGGAGAGACCCAGTACTTC
NA,NA,TRBJ2-7,TRBV7-9,CASSSEGGGSSYEQYF,TGTGCCAGCAGCTCCGAGGGGGGGGGCTCCTCCTACGAGCAGTACTTC
NA,TRBD2,TRBJ2-1,TRBV7-2,CASSLVSGEYNEQFF,TGTGCCAGCAGCTTAGTTAGCGGGGAATACAATGAGCAGTTCTTC
NA,TRBD2,TRBJ2-7,TRBV28,CASSSGLAGSYEQYF,TGTGCCAGCAGTTCGGGACTAGCGGGCTCCTACGAGCAGTACTTC
NA,TRBD1,TRBJ2-1,TRBV18,CASSLDRGAYNEQFF,TGTGCCAGCTCACTCGACAGGGGCGCCTACAATGAGCAGTTCTTC
few,TRBD2,TRBJ2-7,TRBV13,CASSLTSGWEQYF,TGTGCCAGCAGCTTAACTAGCGGGTGGGAGCAGTACTTC
NA,NA,TRBJ2-6,TRBV21-1,CASSKGLAVPYSGANVLTF,TGTGCCAGCAGCAAAGGTCTAGCGGTCCCGTACTCTGGGGCCAACGTCCTGACTTTC
few,NA,TRBJ1-2,TRBV28,CASKIHGGSGYTF,TGTGCCAGCAAAATCCATGGGGGGAGCGGCTACACCTTC
NA,NA,TRBJ1-2,TRBV6-5,CASSYGREAYGYTF,TGTGCCAGCAGTTACGGGAGGGAGGCCTATGGCTACACCTTC
once,NA,TRBJ2-5,TRBV11-2,CASSLGRGLWTQYF,TGTGCCAGCAGCTTAGGCAGGGGCCTATGGACCCAGTACTTC
NA,TRBD2,TRBJ2-1,TRBV28,CASSLAGGSYNEQFF,TGTGCCAGCAGTTTAGCGGGGGGCTCCTACAATGAGCAGTTCTTC
NA,NA,TRBJ2-1,TRBV13,CASSLGGRNEQFF,TGTGCCAGCAGCTTAGGAGGGAGGAATGAGCAGTTCTTC